The following is a T cell receptor beta chain sequence with its context. The authors spiked synthetic TCR analog templates into each PCR. The repertoire was sequenced with immunoSEQ multiplex PCR; TCRdb's copy has only in-frame clones and lacks some. Of around 82,000 clones in the sample, roughly 84% were seen once. As to time point: pretreatment peripheral blood. Pretreatment sampling and on-treatment sampling together yielded between 1 and 8 samples for each patient. CDR3 length: 13 amino acids. Trimming took 7 bases from V and 0 from J; bases not matched to a gene: 1. CDR1 is ENHRY and CDR2 is SYGVKD in the germline V gene. This sample is part of a study of PD-L1 blockade in urothelial cancer. Study overall: Intravenous atezolizumab, 1,200 mg every 3 weeks, was begun by patients around 2014. Bladder-origin urothelial cancer in males covered about 90% of the 29 patients.

Sample: PBMCs, taken around atezolizumab (anti-PD-L1) treatment. The clonotype originates from a man between 60 and 75 years old with urothelial cancer. The V gene is TRBV10-3, the J gene TRBJ2-3; 7 bases match TRBD2. Here the CDR3 reads CAITSGSTDTQYF. The CDR3 coding sequence is TGTGCCATCACTAGCGGAAGCACAGATACGCAGTATTTT.